One sample yielded the 24 T cell receptor beta chains listed below, sequenced in a study of blood T cells in healthy people across ages. With a J-beta primer mix and a sample-barcoded 5' primer, a second PCR ran about 7 to 12 cycles. TCRdb analysed the 5' RACE reads with MiXCR anew, one entry per CDR3 protein. The sample has roughly 700,000 distinct CDR3 sequences, about 52% seen once; the top ten hold approximately 32%. The sample consisted of blood. All receptors come from a woman between 55 and 75 years old in good health.

The chain employs TRBV7-2 and TRBJ2-7; D ambiguous. The CDR3 sequence is 14 residues long. CDR1 is SGHTA, CDR2 FQGNSA, per germline. V lost 5 bases and J 0 bases, leaving 11 bases between the germline ends. CDR3 DNA: TGTGCCAGCAGCGGGCTCGAATACTCCTACGAGCAGTACTTC. This encodes CASSGLEYSYEQYF. Based on the CDR3 plus reference TRBV7-2 and TRBJ2-7, the full variable domain is GAGVSQSPSNKVTEKGKDVELRCDPISGHTALYWYRQSLGQGLEFLIYFQGNSAPDKSGLPSDRFSAERTGGSVSTLTIQRTQQEDSAVYLCASSGLEYSYEQYFGPGTRLTVT.

The rearrangement joins TRBV20-1 to TRBJ1-4, with D uncertain. V dropped 0 bases and J dropped 8 bases, with 13 bases sitting between them. CDR1 and CDR2 from the germline V gene are DFQATT and SNEGSKA (reference sequence). This CDR3 comprises 14 residues. The CDR3 sequence is CSARETAEGEKLFF. The DNA for the CDR3 is TGCAGTGCTAGAGAGACGGCAGAAGGGGAAAAACTGTTTTTT.

The V gene is TRBV6-5, the J gene TRBJ1-6; D is unresolved. The CDR3 has 15 amino acids. Trimming removed 0 bases from V and 10 bases from J, with 13 bases in between. Germline V gene sequence: CDR1 MNHEY, CDR2 SVGAGI. The CDR3 protein is CASSYSNSGSSPLHF. The CDR3 DNA reads TGTGCCAGCAGTTACTCGAATTCTGGAAGCTCACCCCTCCACTTT.

Only a few counts were recorded for this clonotype. The rearrangement links TRBV20-1 to TRBJ2-7; maybe TRBD1 (6 bases). Deletions cut 3 bases from V and 2 bases from J, with 17 bases between. The CDR3 spans 15 residues. Per germline, CDR1 DFQATT and CDR2 SNEGSKA (reference sequence). CDR3 coding DNA: TGCAGTGCTAGCACTCGACAGGTTTCCGCCTACGAGCAGTACTTC. This encodes CSASTRQVSAYEQYF.

This chain links TRBV11-2 with TRBJ2-3; D remains ambiguous. This CDR3 is built from 16 residues. Germline V lookup: CDR1 SGHAT, CDR2 FQNNGV. Trimming stripped 4 bases from V and 3 bases from J, with 17 bases between. In DNA form, the CDR3 reads TGTGCCAGCAGCTATAGGGTCGAATGGGGTACAGATACGCAGTATTTT. It is translated as CASSYRVEWGTDTQYF.

This chain uses TRBV2 with TRBJ1-2; D remains ambiguous. CDR1 is SNHLY, CDR2 FYNNEI, per germline. V lost 5 bases and J 8 bases, leaving 9 bases between the germline ends. This CDR3 comprises 11 residues. The CDR3 is CASSYYRGYTF. CDR3 coding DNA: TGTGCCAGCAGTTATTACAGAGGCTACACCTTC.

The chain has TRBV20-1 and TRBJ2-2; D possibly corresponds to TRBD2 (6 bases). This CDR3 is 14 amino acids long. V was shortened by 0 bases and J by 7 bases, with 12 bases between the two germline ends. The V gene's germline CDR1 is DFQATT and CDR2 SNEGSKA (reference sequence). The DNA for the CDR3 is TGCAGTGCTAGAGATACGGGAGTGGGCGGGGAGCTGTTTTTT. Amino acids: CSARDTGVGGELFF.

Comments on this clonotype: This could be a read error, since a much larger clone is one nucleotide away. This chain joins TRBV29-1 and TRBJ2-5; TRBD1 might be the D (6 bases). The V gene's germline CDR1 is SQVTM and CDR2 ANQGSEA. Trimming shortened V by 7 bases and J by 5 bases, and 17 bases separated the two germline ends. This CDR3 is built from 13 residues. The CDR3 DNA follows: TGCAGCGGTGGTCAGGGGAGAGTGGAGACCCAGTACTTC. It specifies CSGGQGRVETQYF.

This clonotype was detected once. This sequence joins TRBV27 and TRBJ2-1; possible D gene TRBD2, 6 bases. CDR1 MNHEY and CDR2 SMNVEV come from the germline V gene (reference sequence). There are 15 residues in the CDR3. The V end was cut by 3 bases, the J end by 3 bases, with 12 bases between. The CDR3 coding sequence is TGTGCCAGCAGTTTGGAGGGTCCCTACTACAATGAGCAGTTCTTC. The encoded protein is CASSLEGPYYNEQFF.

The CDR3 is CAISEQRVNYGYTF. The DNA for the CDR3 is TGTGCCATCAGTGAGCAGCGGGTAAACTATGGCTACACCTTC. The V gene is TRBV10-3, the J gene TRBJ1-2; D not certain. Trimming pared 2 bases from V and 2 bases from J, leaving 9 bases between. CDR1 is ENHRY and CDR2 is SYGVKD in the germline V gene. This CDR3 is 14 amino acids long.

This clonotype was picked up a small number of times. A read error may be the cause here, since a much bigger clone is one base away. The V and J genes are TRBV4-3 and TRBJ2-7; D gene unclear. The CDR3 consists of 15 residues. V dropped 0 bases and J dropped 3 bases, with 12 bases sitting between them. Germline CDR1 reads LGHNA; CDR2 reads YSLEER. The CDR3 sequence is CASSQEWDPYYEQYF. CDR3 DNA: TGCGCCAGCAGCCAAGAATGGGATCCTTACTACGAGCAGTACTTC.

The chain has TRBV4-3 and TRBJ2-6; D perhaps matches TRBD1 (6 bases). CDR1 and CDR2 from the germline V gene are LGHNA and YSLEER. The CDR3 has 17 residues. Trimming took 1 base from V and 4 from J, leaving 14 bases between them. The CDR3 loop is CASSQATTGTGANVLTF. CDR3 in DNA: TGCGCCAGCAGCCAAGCCACCACAGGGACCGGGGCCAACGTCCTGACTTTC.

This rearrangement joins TRBV28 to TRBJ1-1; weak D call: TRBD1 (5 bases). Trimming took 4 bases from V and 0 from J, leaving 24 bases between them. Germline V gives CDR1 MDHEN, CDR2 SYDVKM. The CDR3 has 19 amino acids. CDR3 nucleotides: TGTGCCAGCAGTTCCCCTTCGAGGACATCCGGGAGTATGAACACTGAAGCTTTCTTT. Amino acid sequence: CASSSPSRTSGSMNTEAFF.

This clonotype was picked up a small number of times. V gene TRBV25-1 combines with J gene TRBJ1-6; 10 positions agree with TRBD1. Germline lookup yields CDR1 MGHDK and CDR2 SYGVNS. Unmatched junction bases numbered 3, after V lost 5 bases and J lost 8 bases. The CDR3 covers 14 residues. The CDR3 DNA reads as TGTGCCAGCAGTCTGACAGGGGGCGATTCACCCCTCCACTTT. It is translated as CASSLTGGDSPLHF.

The chain joins TRBV28 to TRBJ2-7; tentative D call: TRBD2 (5 bases). Germline V gene data show CDR1 as MDHEN and CDR2 as SYDVKM. V was trimmed by 6 bases and J by 0 bases, leaving 12 bases between them. The CDR3 extends over 14 amino acids. The DNA for the CDR3 is TGTGCCAGCAGACCCCCGGGAAGCTCCTACGAGCAGTACTTC. Translation gives CASRPPGSSYEQYF. Filled out from reference TRBV28 and TRBJ2-7, the complete variable domain reads DVKVTQSSRYLVKRTGEKVFLECVQDMDHENMFWYRQDPGLGLRLIYFSYDVKMKEKGDIPEGYSVSREKKERFSLILESASTNQTSMYLCASRPPGSSYEQYFGPGTRLTVT.

A few counts support this clonotype. The V gene is TRBV2, the J gene TRBJ2-5; D remains unclear. V was clipped by 2 bases and J by 5 bases, with 6 bases between them. This CDR3 spans 12 amino acids. CDR1 is SNHLY, CDR2 FYNNEI, per germline. The CDR3 reads CASSEFSETQYF. In nucleotides, the CDR3 is TGTGCCAGCAGTGAATTTAGTGAGACCCAGTACTTC.

The chain employs TRBV7-6 and TRBJ2-1; 9 nucleotides line up with TRBD1. The CDR3 totals 16 residues. The V segment lost 4 bases and the J segment 7 bases; nucleotides outside the gene matches: 11. CDR1 and CDR2 (germline): SGHVS, FNYEAQ. The CDR3: CASSYKNRDRVNEQFF. The CDR3 coding sequence is TGTGCCAGCAGCTACAAAAACCGGGACAGGGTGAATGAGCAGTTCTTC.

The rearrangement joins TRBV18 to TRBJ2-7; D could derive from TRBD1 or TRBD2 (6 bases each). The J call is uncertain, as TRBJ2-5 better fits the DNA end. The germline V gene has CDR1 KGHSH and CDR2 LQKENI. The CDR3 has 15 residues. CDR3 sequence: CASSPGGGPYETQYF. In DNA, the CDR3 is TGTGCCAGCTCACCAGGAGGGGGTCCGTATGAGACCCAGTACTTC.

The CDR3 nucleotides are TGTGCCAGCAGTTCGATGGGCGGCTACCAAGAGACCCAGTACTTC. This translates into CASSSMGGYQETQYF. V is TRBV12-3 or TRBV12-4 and J is TRBJ2-5; unclear D gene. With 4 bases removed from V and 0 bases from J, the gap between germline ends came to 12 bases. CDR3 length: 15 residues.

This clonotype has just a few counts. The CDR3 is CAISDPTRANEKLFF. CDR3 DNA: TGTGCCATCAGTGACCCGACAAGGGCTAATGAAAAACTGTTTTTT. This chain uses TRBV10-3 with TRBJ1-4; no reliable D call. The V end was cut by 3 bases, the J end by 3 bases, with 11 bases between. The CDR3 runs to 15 residues. Germline V lookup: CDR1 ENHRY, CDR2 SYGVKD.

This clonotype was recorded a few times. The V call is TRBV20-1, the J call TRBJ2-7; D is unresolved. Deletions cut 1 base from V and 1 base from J, with 11 bases between. Germline-derived CDR1 and CDR2 are DFQATT and SNEGSKA (reference sequence). The CDR3 is 14 residues long. The CDR3 DNA is TGCAGTGCTAGAGCTAGAAGCCAATCCTACGAGCAGTACTTC. Translation: CSARARSQSYEQYF.

The chain uses TRBV6-6 and TRBJ2-7; D gene uncertain. Between the trimmed V and J ends, which lost 7 bases and 3 bases, there was a span of 19 bases. Per germline, CDR1 MNHNY and CDR2 SVGAGI (reference sequence). CDR3 length equals 15 residues. The CDR3 loop reads CASKMDGDSFYEQYF. CDR3 DNA: TGTGCCAGCAAAATGGACGGAGACTCCTTCTACGAGCAGTACTTC.

This clonotype has more than one count but fewer than ten. This could be a read error, since a much larger clone is one nucleotide away. The chain couples TRBV25-1 to TRBJ2-7, with D perhaps matching TRBD1 (5 bases). Between the trimmed V and J ends, which lost 6 bases and 7 bases, there was a span of 13 bases. Germline V gene lookup returns CDR1 MGHDK and CDR2 SYGVNS. The CDR3 runs to 12 residues. CDR3 protein: CASRGQAEEQYF. CDR3 DNA sequence: TGTGCCAGCAGGGGGCAGGCGGAGGAGCAGTACTTC.

The chain couples TRBV19 to TRBJ2-3; no firm D call. The CDR3 sequence is 15 residues long. Germline assignment: CDR1 LNHDA and CDR2 SQIVND (reference sequence). Trimming took off 3 bases at V and 0 bases at J, with 10 bases between the two ends. The CDR3 spells CASSIPGTSTDTQYF. In DNA, the CDR3 is TGTGCCAGTAGTATCCCCGGTACAAGCACAGATACGCAGTATTTT.